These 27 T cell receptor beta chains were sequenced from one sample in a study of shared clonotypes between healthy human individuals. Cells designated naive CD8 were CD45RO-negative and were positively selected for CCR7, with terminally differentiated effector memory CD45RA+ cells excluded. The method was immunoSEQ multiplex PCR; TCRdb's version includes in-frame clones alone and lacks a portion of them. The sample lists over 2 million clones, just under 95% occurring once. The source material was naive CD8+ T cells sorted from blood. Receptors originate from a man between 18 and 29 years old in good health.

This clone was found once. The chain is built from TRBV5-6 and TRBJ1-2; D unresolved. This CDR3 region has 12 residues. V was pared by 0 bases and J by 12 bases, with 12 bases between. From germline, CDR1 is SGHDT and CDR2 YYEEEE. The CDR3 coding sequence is TGTGCCAGCAGCTTGGACAGTTTTGGTGACACCTTC. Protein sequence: CASSLDSFGDTF.

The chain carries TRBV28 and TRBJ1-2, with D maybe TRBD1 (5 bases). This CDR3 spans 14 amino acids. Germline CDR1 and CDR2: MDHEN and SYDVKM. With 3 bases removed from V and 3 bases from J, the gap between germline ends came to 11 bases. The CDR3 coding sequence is TGTGCCAGCAGTTTCACCGGGACGGACTATGGCTACACCTTC. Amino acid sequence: CASSFTGTDYGYTF.

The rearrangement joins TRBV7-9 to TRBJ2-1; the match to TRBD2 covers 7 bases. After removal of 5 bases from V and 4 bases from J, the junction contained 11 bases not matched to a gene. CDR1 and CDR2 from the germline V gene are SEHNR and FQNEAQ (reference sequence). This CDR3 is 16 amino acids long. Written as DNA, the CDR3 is TGTGCCAGCAGCCTAGAGGTCTCGCGGGAGTACAATGAGCAGTTCTTC. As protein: CASSLEVSREYNEQFF.

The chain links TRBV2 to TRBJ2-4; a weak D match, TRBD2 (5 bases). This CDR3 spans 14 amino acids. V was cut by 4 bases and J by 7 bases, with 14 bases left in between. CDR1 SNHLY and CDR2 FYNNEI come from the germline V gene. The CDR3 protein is CASSGSDLRNIQYF. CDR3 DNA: TGTGCCAGCAGTGGGTCGGACTTGAGGAACATTCAGTACTTC.

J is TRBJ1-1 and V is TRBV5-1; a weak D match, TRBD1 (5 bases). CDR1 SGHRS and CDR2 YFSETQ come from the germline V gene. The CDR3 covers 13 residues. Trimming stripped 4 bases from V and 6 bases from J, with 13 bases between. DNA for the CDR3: TGCGCCAGCAGCGCGAGTGGGGGGTCTGAAGCTTTCTTT. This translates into CASSASGGSEAFF.

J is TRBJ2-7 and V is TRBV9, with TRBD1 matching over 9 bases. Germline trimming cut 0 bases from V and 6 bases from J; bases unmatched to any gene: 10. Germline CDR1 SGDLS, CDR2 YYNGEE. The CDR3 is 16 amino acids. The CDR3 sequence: CASSVGFWDRVGEQYF. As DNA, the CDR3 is TGTGCCAGCAGCGTAGGATTTTGGGACAGGGTCGGCGAGCAGTACTTC.

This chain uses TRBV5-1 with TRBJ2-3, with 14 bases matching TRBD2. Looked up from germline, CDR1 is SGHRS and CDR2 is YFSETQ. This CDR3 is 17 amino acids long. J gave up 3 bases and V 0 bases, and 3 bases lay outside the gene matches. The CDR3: CASSLAGLAGATDTQYF. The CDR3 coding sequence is TGCGCCAGCAGCTTGGCGGGACTAGCGGGAGCAACAGATACGCAGTATTTT.

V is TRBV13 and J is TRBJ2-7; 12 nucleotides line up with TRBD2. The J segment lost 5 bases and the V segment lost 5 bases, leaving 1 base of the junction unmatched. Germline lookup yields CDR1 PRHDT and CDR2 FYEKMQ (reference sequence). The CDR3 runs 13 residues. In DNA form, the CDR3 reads TGTGCCAGCAGCGCTAGCGGGGGGGACGAGCAGTACTTC. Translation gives CASSASGGDEQYF.

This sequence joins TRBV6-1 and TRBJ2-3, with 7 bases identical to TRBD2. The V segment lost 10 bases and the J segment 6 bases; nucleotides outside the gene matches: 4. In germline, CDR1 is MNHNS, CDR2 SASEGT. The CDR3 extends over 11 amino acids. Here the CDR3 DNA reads TGTGCCACCCGGCGGGGGGATACGCAGTATTTT. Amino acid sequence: CATRRGDTQYF.

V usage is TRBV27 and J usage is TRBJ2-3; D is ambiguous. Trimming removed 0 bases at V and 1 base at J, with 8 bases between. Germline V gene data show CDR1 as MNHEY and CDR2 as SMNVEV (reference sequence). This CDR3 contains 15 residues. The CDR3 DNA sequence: TGTGCCAGCAGTTTATCTCCCGGAGGCACAGATACGCAGTATTTT. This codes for CASSLSPGGTDTQYF.

CDR3 sequence (DNA): TGTGCCAGCAGTGGACTACAGGGGAATCCCTACGAGCAGTACTTC. It specifies CASSGLQGNPYEQYF. The chain is built from TRBV27 and TRBJ2-7; D may be TRBD1 (7 bases). The V end was cut by 5 bases, the J end by 2 bases, with 16 bases between. Germline V lookup: CDR1 MNHEY, CDR2 SMNVEV (reference sequence). The CDR3 runs 15 residues.

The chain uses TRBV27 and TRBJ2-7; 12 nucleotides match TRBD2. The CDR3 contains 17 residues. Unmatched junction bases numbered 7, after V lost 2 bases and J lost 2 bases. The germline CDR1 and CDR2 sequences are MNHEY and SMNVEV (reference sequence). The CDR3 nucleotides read TGTGCCAGCAGTTTAAGTACTAGCGGGGGGCTGACCTACGAGCAGTACTTC. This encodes CASSLSTSGGLTYEQYF.

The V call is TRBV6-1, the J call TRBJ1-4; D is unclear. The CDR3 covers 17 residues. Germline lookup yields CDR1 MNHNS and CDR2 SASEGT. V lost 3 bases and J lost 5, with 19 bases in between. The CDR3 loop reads CASSDPPGPDKNEKLFF. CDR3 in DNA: TGTGCCAGCAGTGACCCCCCCGGTCCAGATAAGAATGAAAAACTGTTTTTT.

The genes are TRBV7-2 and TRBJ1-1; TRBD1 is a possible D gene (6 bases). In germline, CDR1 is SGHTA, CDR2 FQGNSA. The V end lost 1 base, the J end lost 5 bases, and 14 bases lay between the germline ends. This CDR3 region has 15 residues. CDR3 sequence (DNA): TGTGCCAGCAGCTTAGAGACCAGGGGATGGACTGAAGCTTTCTTT. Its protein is CASSLETRGWTEAFF.

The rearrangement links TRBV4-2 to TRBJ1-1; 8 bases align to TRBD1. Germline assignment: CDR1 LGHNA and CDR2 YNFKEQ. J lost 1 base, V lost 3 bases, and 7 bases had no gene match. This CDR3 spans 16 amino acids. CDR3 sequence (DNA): TGTGCCAGCAGCCACCAACAGGGGGGAGAGAACACTGAAGCTTTCTTT. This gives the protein CASSHQQGGENTEAFF.

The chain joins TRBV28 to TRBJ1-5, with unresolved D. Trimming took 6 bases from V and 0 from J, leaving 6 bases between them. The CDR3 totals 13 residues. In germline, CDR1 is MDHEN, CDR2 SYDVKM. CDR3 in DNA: TGTGCCAGCAGCCATTATAGCAATCAGCCCCAGCATTTT. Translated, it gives CASSHYSNQPQHF.

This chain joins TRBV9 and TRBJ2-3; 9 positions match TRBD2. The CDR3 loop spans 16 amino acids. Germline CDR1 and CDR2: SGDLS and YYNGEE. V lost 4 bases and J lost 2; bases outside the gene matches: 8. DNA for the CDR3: TGTGCCAGCAGCCTGAGCGGGGGGCCCCCCACAGATACGCAGTATTTT. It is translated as CASSLSGGPPTDTQYF.

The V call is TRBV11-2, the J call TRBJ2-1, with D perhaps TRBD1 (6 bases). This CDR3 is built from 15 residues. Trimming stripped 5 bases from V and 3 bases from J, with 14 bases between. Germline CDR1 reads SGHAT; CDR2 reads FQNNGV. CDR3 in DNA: TGTGCCAGCAGCCCAAGGACAGTATTCTACAATGAGCAGTTCTTC. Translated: CASSPRTVFYNEQFF.

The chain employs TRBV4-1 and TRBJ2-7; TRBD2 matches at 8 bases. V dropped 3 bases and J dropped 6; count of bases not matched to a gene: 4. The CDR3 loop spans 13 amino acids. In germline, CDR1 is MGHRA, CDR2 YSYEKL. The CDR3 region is CASSQAGTSEQYF. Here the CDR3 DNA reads TGCGCCAGCAGCCAGGCCGGGACTAGCGAGCAGTACTTC.

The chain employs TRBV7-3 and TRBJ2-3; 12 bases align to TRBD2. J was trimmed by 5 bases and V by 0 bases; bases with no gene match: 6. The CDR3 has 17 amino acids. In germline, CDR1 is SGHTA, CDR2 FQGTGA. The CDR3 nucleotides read TGTGCCAGCAGCTTAACGCTAGCGGGGGGGCAAGAAGATACGCAGTATTTT. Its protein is CASSLTLAGGQEDTQYF. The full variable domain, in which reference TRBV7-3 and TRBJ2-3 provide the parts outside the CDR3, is GAGVSQTPSNKVTEKGKYVELRCDPISGHTALYWYRQSLGQGPEFLIYFQGTGAADDSGLPNDRFFAVRPEGSVSTLKIQRTERGDSAVYLCASSLTLAGGQEDTQYFGPGTRLTVL.

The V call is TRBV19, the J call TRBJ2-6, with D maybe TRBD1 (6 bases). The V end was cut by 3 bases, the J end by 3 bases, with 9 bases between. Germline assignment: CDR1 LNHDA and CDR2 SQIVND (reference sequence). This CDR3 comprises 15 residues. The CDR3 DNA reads TGTGCCAGTAGTATTTGGGGGCGTGGGGCCAACGTCCTGACTTTC. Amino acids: CASSIWGRGANVLTF.

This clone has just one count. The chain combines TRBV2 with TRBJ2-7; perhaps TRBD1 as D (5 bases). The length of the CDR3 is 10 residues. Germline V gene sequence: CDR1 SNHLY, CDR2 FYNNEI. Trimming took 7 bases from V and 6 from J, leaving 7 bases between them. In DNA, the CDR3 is TGTGCCAGCAAAGGGGTCGAGCAGTACTTC. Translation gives CASKGVEQYF.

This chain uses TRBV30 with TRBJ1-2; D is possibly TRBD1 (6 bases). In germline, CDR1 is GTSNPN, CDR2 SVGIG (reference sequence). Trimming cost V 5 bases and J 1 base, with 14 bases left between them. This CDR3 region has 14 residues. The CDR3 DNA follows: TGTGCCTGGGCCGGGACACCTTTTAACTATGGCTACACCTTC. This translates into CAWAGTPFNYGYTF.

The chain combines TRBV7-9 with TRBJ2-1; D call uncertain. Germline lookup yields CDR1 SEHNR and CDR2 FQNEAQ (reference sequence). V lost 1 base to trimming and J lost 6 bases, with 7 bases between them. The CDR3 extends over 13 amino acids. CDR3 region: CASSLEVSNEQFF. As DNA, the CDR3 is TGTGCCAGCAGCTTAGAGGTCAGCAATGAGCAGTTCTTC.

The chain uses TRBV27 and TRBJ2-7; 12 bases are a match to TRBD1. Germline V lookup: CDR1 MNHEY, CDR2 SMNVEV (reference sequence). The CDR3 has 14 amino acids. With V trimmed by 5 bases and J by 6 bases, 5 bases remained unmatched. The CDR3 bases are TGTGCCAGCAGTACCGGGACAGGGGGCGCCGAGCAGTACTTC. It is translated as CASSTGTGGAEQYF.

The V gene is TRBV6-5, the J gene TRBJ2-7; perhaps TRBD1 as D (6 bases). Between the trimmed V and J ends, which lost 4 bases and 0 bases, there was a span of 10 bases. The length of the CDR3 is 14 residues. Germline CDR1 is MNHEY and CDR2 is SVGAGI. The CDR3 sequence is CASSWGRGSYEQYF. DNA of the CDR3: TGTGCCAGCAGTTGGGGCAGGGGCTCCTACGAGCAGTACTTC.

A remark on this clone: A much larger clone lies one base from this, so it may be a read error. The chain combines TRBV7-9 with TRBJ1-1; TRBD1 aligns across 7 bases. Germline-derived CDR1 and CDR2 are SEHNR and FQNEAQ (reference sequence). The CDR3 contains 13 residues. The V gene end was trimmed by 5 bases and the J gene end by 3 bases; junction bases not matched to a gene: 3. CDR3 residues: CASSAGGDTEAFF. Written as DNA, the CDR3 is TGTGCCAGCAGCGCAGGGGGGGACACTGAAGCTTTCTTT. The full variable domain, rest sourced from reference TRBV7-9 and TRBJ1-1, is DTGVSQNPRHKITKRGQNVTFRCDPISEHNRLYWYRQTLGQGPEFLTYFQNEAQLEKSRLLSDRFSAERPKGSFSTLEIQRTEQGDSAMYLCASSAGGDTEAFFGQGTRLTVV.